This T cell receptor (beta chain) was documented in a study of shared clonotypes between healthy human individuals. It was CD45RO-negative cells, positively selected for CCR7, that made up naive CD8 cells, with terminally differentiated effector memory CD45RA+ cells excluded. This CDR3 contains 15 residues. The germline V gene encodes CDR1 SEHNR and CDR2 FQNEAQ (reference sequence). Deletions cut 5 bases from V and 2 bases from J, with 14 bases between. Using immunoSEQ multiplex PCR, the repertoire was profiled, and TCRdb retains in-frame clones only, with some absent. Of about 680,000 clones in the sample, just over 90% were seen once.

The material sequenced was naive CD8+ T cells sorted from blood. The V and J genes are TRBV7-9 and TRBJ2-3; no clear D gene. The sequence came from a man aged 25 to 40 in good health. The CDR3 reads CASSPPTSNTDTQYF. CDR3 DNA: TGTGCCAGCAGCCCCCCGACTTCGAACACAGATACGCAGTATTTT.